Included here is one T cell receptor beta chain sequence, with context. The antigen is undetermined. The data originate from a study of cytomegalovirus exposure and HLA in healthy donors. A multiplex PCR was run with 60 Vbeta primers and 13 Jbeta primers. The authors' processing: There were about 88 million unique TCR beta chains by a later count, and 10 million to 12 million of them were shared. Measured with immunoSEQ multiplex PCR; TCRdb has only the in-frame clones, and not every one. D and trimming come from the DNA, and the V and J calls and clone size come from that table. Altogether 100,000 or so clones are present, approximately 81% being singletons, with the ten largest covering 1.3%. General observations from the study: Per a prior analysis, the majority of TCR beta V segments were productive roughly 90% or roughly 30% of the time. CMV serostatus stood as the only immune exposure information on hand. Sequencing depth roughly uniform across donors was assumed in presence/absence analyses.

Sequencing was carried out using PBMCs. This TCR derives from a man between 25 and 39 years old in good health and CMV-seronegative.

The CDR3: CASSPYEGQGWNEQFF. The CDR3 DNA follows: TGTGCCAGCTCACCTTACGAGGGACAGGGGTGGAATGAGCAGTTCTTC. This chain joins TRBV18 and TRBJ2-1, with 10 bases aligning to TRBD1. The CDR3 runs 16 residues. Looked up from germline, CDR1 is KGHSH and CDR2 is LQKENI. Trimming cost V 3 bases and J 7 bases; bases outside gene matches: 9.